These 17 T cell receptor beta chains originate from one sample sequenced in a study of immune evolution from preneoplasia to lung adenocarcinoma. Assay: immunoSEQ multiplex PCR; the TCRdb copy retains only in-frame clones and omits some. The data show some 8,200 clones, about four fifths seen once. The sequencing input was FFPE adjacent normal lung tissue. Every receptor here comes from a person between 55 and 80 years old with lung adenocarcinoma.

By share, this clone counts as medium-sized. The gene calls are TRBV5-1 and TRBJ2-3; D possibly corresponds to TRBD2 (5 bases). The CDR3 has 14 residues. The ends were cut back, 4 bases at V and 2 bases at J, with 11 bases in the middle. Germline CDR1 reads SGHRS; CDR2 reads YFSETQ. CDR3 nucleotide sequence: TGCGCCAGCAGCCTGGACGGGGACACAGATACGCAGTATTTT. It yields the protein CASSLDGDTDTQYF.

The chain carries TRBV28 and TRBJ2-3, with D perhaps being TRBD1 or TRBD2 (5 bases each). The germline gives CDR1 MDHEN, CDR2 SYDVKM. Trimming removed 2 bases at V and 4 bases at J, with 10 bases between. The CDR3 runs to 14 residues. The CDR3 coding sequence is TGTGCCAGCAGTTTACCGGTGGGGGCAGATACGCAGTATTTT. Translated: CASSLPVGADTQYF.

The rearrangement joins TRBV29-1 to TRBJ2-3; perhaps D is TRBD1 or TRBD2 (5 bases each). Germline lookup yields CDR1 SQVTM and CDR2 ANQGSEA. The V end was cut by 4 bases, the J end by 8 bases, with 13 bases between. CDR3 length: 12 amino acids. CDR3 sequence (DNA): TGCAGCGTTGGGTCCGGGGCGGGTACGCAGTATTTT. Amino acid sequence: CSVGSGAGTQYF.

This clone has just a few counts. The V gene is TRBV5-6, the J gene TRBJ2-1, with TRBD2 matching over 9 bases. Looked up from germline, CDR1 is SGHDT and CDR2 is YYEEEE. The CDR3 consists of 15 residues. V lost 3 bases to trimming and J lost 4 bases; unmatched junction nucleotides: 5. As DNA, the CDR3 is TGTGCCAGCAGCTCTCTAGCGGGGACATACAATGAGCAGTTCTTC. Translating gives CASSSLAGTYNEQFF.

The genes are TRBV4-1 and TRBJ1-1; 9 bases align to TRBD1. Trimming removed 3 bases from V and 5 bases from J; junction bases left unmatched: 4. The CDR3 is made up of 14 amino acids. Germline V lookup: CDR1 MGHRA, CDR2 YSYEKL. As DNA, the CDR3 is TGCGCCAGCAGCCACCGGGACAGGGAGACTGAAGCTTTCTTT. Translated: CASSHRDRETEAFF.

The chain combines TRBV28 with TRBJ1-2; D is uncertain. This CDR3 spans 14 amino acids. Germline CDR1 reads MDHEN; CDR2 reads SYDVKM. With 2 bases removed from V and 2 bases from J, the gap between germline ends came to 9 bases. CDR3 sequence: CASSLRNANYGYTF. In DNA form, the CDR3 reads TGTGCCAGCAGTTTACGGAACGCCAACTATGGCTACACCTTC.

Remarks on this clone: Other nucleotide sequences from this sample produce the same CDR3. This chain links TRBV5-4 with TRBJ2-1; either TRBD1 or TRBD2 may supply D (5 bases each). Germline-derived CDR1 and CDR2 are SGHNT and YYREEE (reference sequence). The CDR3 has 16 amino acids. The V end was cut by 0 bases, the J end by 5 bases, with 15 bases between. CDR3 loop: CASSLGGANMDNEQFF. DNA for the CDR3: TGTGCCAGCAGCTTGGGAGGGGCCAATATGGACAATGAGCAGTTCTTC.

This clone has a single count. The chain couples TRBV10-3 to TRBJ2-6; unclear D gene. The ends were cut back, 0 bases at V and 0 bases at J, with 9 bases in the middle. The CDR3 has 17 amino acids. Per the germline V gene, CDR1 is ENHRY and CDR2 is SYGVKD. CDR3 protein: CAISESTIYSGANVLTF. In DNA, the CDR3 is TGTGCCATCAGTGAGTCGACCATATACTCTGGGGCCAACGTCCTGACTTTC.

The V and J genes are TRBV5-1 and TRBJ2-7; TRBD2 matches at 11 bases. Germline CDR1 and CDR2: SGHRS and YFSETQ. This CDR3 has 14 amino acids. The V gene end was trimmed by 6 bases and the J gene end by 0 bases; junction bases not matched to a gene: 2. CDR3 bases: TGCGCCAGCACCACTAGCGGGGGCTCCTACGAGCAGTACTTC. Translated, it gives CASTTSGGSYEQYF.

This clone was observed a handful of times. The chain couples TRBV6-6 to TRBJ1-5; TRBD1 is a possible D gene (6 bases). The length of the CDR3 is 15 residues. Germline V CDR1 and CDR2: MNHNY, SVGAGI (reference sequence). The V and J ends lost 2 bases and 1 base respectively, with 9 bases between them. The CDR3 loop is CASSYDRLSNQPQHF. The CDR3 DNA is TGTGCCAGCAGTTACGACAGGTTGAGCAATCAGCCCCAGCATTTT.

The chain combines TRBV27 with TRBJ2-7; D unresolved. V was clipped by 3 bases and J by 3 bases, with 3 bases between them. Germline CDR1 MNHEY, CDR2 SMNVEV (reference sequence). The CDR3 totals 11 residues. CDR3 coding DNA: TGTGCCAGCAGTTTGCTCTACGAGCAGTACTTC. It is translated as CASSLLYEQYF.

The chain employs TRBV30 and TRBJ1-4; TRBD1 is a possible D gene (6 bases). The CDR3 totals 12 residues. With 4 bases removed from V and 6 bases from J, the gap between germline ends came to 9 bases. CDR1 GTSNPN and CDR2 SVGIG come from the germline V gene (reference sequence). CDR3 residues: CAWNRDDEKLFF. The CDR3 coding sequence is TGTGCCTGGAACAGGGACGATGAAAAACTGTTTTTT.

In this sample, this clone turned up once. The J gene is TRBJ2-2, the V gene TRBV2, with 11 nucleotides matching TRBD1. V was clipped by 7 bases and J by 3 bases; unmatched bases: 1. The CDR3 covers 14 residues. Germline loops: CDR1 SNHLY, CDR2 FYNNEI. CDR3 sequence: CASTGQGDTGELFF. In nucleotides, the CDR3 is TGTGCCAGCACGGGACAGGGGGACACCGGGGAGCTGTTTTTT.

The J gene is TRBJ2-7, the V gene TRBV10-3, with a tentative D call TRBD2 (5 bases). Germline CDR1 is ENHRY and CDR2 is SYGVKD. V shed 10 bases and J shed 2 bases, with 18 bases lying between them. CDR3 length: 14 amino acids. CDR3 DNA: TGTGCCACTAGCTCCCCCGGGAAAACCTACGAGCAGTACTTC. Amino acids: CATSSPGKTYEQYF.

V usage is TRBV7-2 and J usage is TRBJ2-7, with D uncertain. Germline V lookup: CDR1 SGHTA, CDR2 FQGNSA. CDR3 length equals 16 residues. V was pared by 1 base and J by 3 bases, with 16 bases between. The CDR3 DNA reads as TGTGCCAGCAGCTTAGTTTCCCCACCGCGGTACTACGAGCAGTACTTC. Translation gives CASSLVSPPRYYEQYF.

The CDR3 DNA reads as TGCAGCGTTGAATTCGGCAGCACAGATACGCAGTATTTT. It is translated as CSVEFGSTDTQYF. The gene calls are TRBV29-1 and TRBJ2-3; D is unresolved. Germline CDR1 and CDR2: SQVTM and ANQGSEA. The V and J ends lost 2 bases and 0 bases respectively, with 6 bases between them. This CDR3 spans 13 amino acids.

The table lists this clone with a few counts. The V and J genes are TRBV4-1 and TRBJ1-1; no clear D gene. Germline-derived CDR1 and CDR2 are MGHRA and YSYEKL. CDR3 size: 15 residues. V was clipped by 3 bases and J by 2 bases, with 13 bases between them. CDR3 sequence reads: CASSQSELSNTEAFF. CDR3 sequence (DNA): TGCGCCAGCAGCCAGTCAGAACTCTCCAACACTGAAGCTTTCTTT.